This entry describes one T cell receptor beta chain. Produced via immunoSEQ multiplex PCR; TCRdb's table is partial and in-frame only. The sample has about 480,000 clones, roughly 89% seen once. Noted treatment: about 20 received Ad26.COV2.S at low or high dose, single or two shots; about 5 received placebo; per-sample allocation not given. Sampling was performed 63 days after the first vaccine or placebo injection. The sample comes from a study of Ad26.COV2.S vaccination and SARS-CoV-2 variants. The germline V and J ends were trimmed by 5 bases and 8 bases, with 21 bases remaining between them. Germline V gene data show CDR1 as SEHNR and CDR2 as FQNEAQ (reference sequence). This CDR3 spans 15 amino acids.

The source material was peripheral blood, sampled in a trial of Ad26.COV2.S vaccine versus placebo. The TCR sequence derives from a person aged 18-60 years who received the Ad26.COV2.S COVID-19 vaccine or a placebo. V usage is TRBV7-9 and J usage is TRBJ1-1; D gene ambiguous. In nucleotides, the CDR3 is TGTGCCAGCAGCCGACGCCTCCCCTGGGGTGACGAAGCTTTCTTT. It encodes CASSRRLPWGDEAFF.